The clone carrying this T cell receptor beta chain has just a few counts. Patients presented with locally advanced or metastatic urothelial carcinoma. This sample stems from a study of PD-L1 blockade in urothelial cancer. Study overall: At some point between 2013 and 2015 therapy began: atezolizumab 1,200 mg intravenously every 3 weeks. About 90% of the 29 patients were men with bladder-origin urothelial cancer.

Produced via immunoSEQ multiplex PCR; TCRdb's table is partial and in-frame only. The sample records 45,000 to 65,000 clones, approximately 84% being singletons. Germline assignment: CDR1 SEHNR and CDR2 FQNEAQ (reference sequence). Losses at the gene ends were 10 bases for V and 6 bases for J; bases not matched to a gene: 6. The CDR3 contains 12 residues. The chain is built from TRBV7-9 and TRBJ2-1; 7 positions match TRBD2. This TCR derives from a man between 40 and 49 years old with urothelial cancer. The material was PBMCs, obtained around atezolizumab (anti-PD-L1) treatment. The CDR3 DNA is TGTGCCATGGGGGAGGGCCCCAATGAGCAGTTCTTC. Its translation is CAMGEGPNEQFF.